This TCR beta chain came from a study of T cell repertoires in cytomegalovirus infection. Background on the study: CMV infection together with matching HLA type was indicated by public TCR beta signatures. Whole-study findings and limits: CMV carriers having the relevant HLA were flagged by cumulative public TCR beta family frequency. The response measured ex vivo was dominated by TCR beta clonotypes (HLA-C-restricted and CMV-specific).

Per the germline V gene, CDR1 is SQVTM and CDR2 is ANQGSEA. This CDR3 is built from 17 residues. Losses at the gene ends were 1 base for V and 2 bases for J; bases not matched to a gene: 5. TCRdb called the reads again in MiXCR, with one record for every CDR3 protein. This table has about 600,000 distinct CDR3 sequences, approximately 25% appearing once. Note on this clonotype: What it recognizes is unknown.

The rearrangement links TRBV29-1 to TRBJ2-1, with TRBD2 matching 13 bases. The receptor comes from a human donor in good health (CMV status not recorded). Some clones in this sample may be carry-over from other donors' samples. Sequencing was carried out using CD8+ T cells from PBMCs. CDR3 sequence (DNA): TGCAGCGTTGAAGGACTAGCGGGGGGTCGTCCCTACAATGAGCAGTTCTTC. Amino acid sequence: CSVEGLAGGRPYNEQFF.